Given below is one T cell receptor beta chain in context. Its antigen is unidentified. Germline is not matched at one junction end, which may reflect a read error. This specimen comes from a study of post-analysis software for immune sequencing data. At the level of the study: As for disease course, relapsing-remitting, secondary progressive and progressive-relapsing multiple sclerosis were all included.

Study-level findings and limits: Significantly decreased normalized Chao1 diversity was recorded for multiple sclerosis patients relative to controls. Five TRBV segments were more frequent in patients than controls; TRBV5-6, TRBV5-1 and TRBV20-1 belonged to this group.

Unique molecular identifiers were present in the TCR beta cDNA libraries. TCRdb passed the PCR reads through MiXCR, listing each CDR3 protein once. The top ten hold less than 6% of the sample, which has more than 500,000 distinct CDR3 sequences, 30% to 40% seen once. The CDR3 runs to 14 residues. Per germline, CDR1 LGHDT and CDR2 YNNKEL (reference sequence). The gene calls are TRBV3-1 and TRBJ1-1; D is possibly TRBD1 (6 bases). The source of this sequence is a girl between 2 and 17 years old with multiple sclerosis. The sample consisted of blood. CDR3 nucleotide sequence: TGTGCCAGCCGGGGCGGGGGCGCGAACACTGAGGCTTTCTTT. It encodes CASRGGGANTEAFF.